The TCR beta chain described here comes from a study of follicular helper T cells after annual influenza vaccination. Study information: For some subjects, blood spans the 2013-2014, 2014-2015 and 2015-2016 annual vaccinations.

Comments on this clone: The antigen remains undetermined.

Some clones are missing from TCRdb's copy, which holds only in-frame ones; the method was immunoSEQ multiplex PCR. The profile shows about 10,000 clones, over 75% of them singletons. Study-wide results and caveats: ICOS+CD38+ cTfh clonality tracked population frequency, and its change tracked circulating plasmablast change. Undersampling of the much larger non-cTfh compartments could not be excluded for influenza clone enrichment. ICOS-CD38- cTfh most often held earlier Day 7 ICOS+CD38+ clones.

Time point indicated: 2014-2015 season, 7 days after vaccination. V was trimmed by 0 bases and J by 0 bases, leaving 8 bases between them. CDR3 length: 15 residues. Germline loops: CDR1 GTSNPN, CDR2 SVGIG (reference sequence). This TCR was sampled from an adult who received the influenza vaccine. The source was CXCR5- memory CD4+ T cells sorted from blood, collected 7 days after influenza vaccination. The chain joins TRBV30 to TRBJ1-4; D remains unclear. The CDR3 nucleotides are TGTGCCTGGAGTGTAAAGTCCGCAACTAATGAAAAACTGTTTTTT. Amino acid sequence: CAWSVKSATNEKLFF. Looking up the rest from reference TRBV30 and TRBJ1-4 gives the full variable domain: SQTIHQWPATLVQPVGSPLSLECTVEGTSNPNLYWYRQAAGRGLQLLFYSVGIGQISSEVPQNLSASRPQDRQFILSSKKLLLSDSGFYLCAWSVKSATNEKLFFGSGTQLSVL.